Listed below are T cell receptor beta chains from one sample, sequenced in a study of blood T cell repertoires in COVID-19. Sequencing was performed with immunoSEQ multiplex PCR; in TCRdb, only in-frame clones are kept and a portion is missing. The data show 200,000 to 250,000 clones, with less than 90% seen just once and just under 20% held by the top ten. Sequenced material: peripheral blood. These receptors came from a man aged 30 to 45 with active or convalescent COVID-19. CDR3s include the opening cysteine and the closing phenylalanine or tryptophan. The D gene is left open where the match is weak. Part of the rows lack a size; the others show once, few, many or a class for expanded clones.

j_call d_call clone_size v_call cdr3_aa cdr3_nt
TRBJ2-1 TRBD2 NA TRBV9 CASSSRSGRSYNEQFF TGTGCCAGCAGCTCGAGAAGCGGGAGGTCATACAATGAGCAGTTCTTC
TRBJ2-4 TRBD2 NA TRBV24-1 CATREWGGPKNIQYF TGTGCCACGAGAGAATGGGGGGGACCCAAAAACATTCAGTACTTC
TRBJ2-3 NA NA TRBV5-1 CASSLGQTSADTQYF TGCGCCAGCAGCCTAGGACAGACCAGCGCAGATACGCAGTATTTT
TRBJ1-2 NA NA TRBV19 CASRGPGRVYGYTF TGTGCCAGTCGAGGTCCTGGCAGGGTCTATGGCTACACCTTC
TRBJ1-1 NA NA TRBV7-9 CASRPTENTEAFF TGTGCCAGCAGACCGACAGAGAACACTGAAGCTTTCTTT
TRBJ1-5 NA NA TRBV7-9 CASSEAGVSNQPQHF TGTGCCAGCAGCGAAGCAGGGGTCAGCAATCAGCCCCAGCATTTT
TRBJ1-3 NA few TRBV30 CAWSAGNSGNTIYF TGTGCCTGGAGTGCGGGGAACTCTGGAAACACCATATATTTT
TRBJ1-4 NA NA TRBV10-3 CATGPSTDATNEKLFF TGTGCCACCGGCCCCTCGACAGACGCAACTAATGAAAAACTGTTTTTT
TRBJ2-5 TRBD2 NA TRBV5-6 CASSSPGVASGRLETQYF TGTGCCAGCAGCTCTCCCGGGGTGGCTAGCGGGAGACTAGAGACCCAGTACTTC
TRBJ1-5 NA NA TRBV11-2 CASSLGPTNQPQHF TGTGCCAGCAGCTTAGGTCCTACGAATCAGCCCCAGCATTTT